The rows below give T cell receptor beta chains drawn from one sample of a study of control samples from healthy donors and cancer patients. The assay was immunoSEQ multiplex PCR, and TCRdb's table has in-frame clones only and misses some. This sample has roughly 150,000 clones, with 75% to 90% found just once. Sequenced sample: blood. Source of these receptors: a man aged 25-40 years in good health. Each CDR3 is given with its conserved first and last residue. The D gene is left open where the match is weak. Clone size, where shown, is once, few, many, or a class for clones that have expanded.

clone size,V gene,D gene,J gene,CDR3 DNA,CDR3 protein
-,TRBV6-5,TRBD1,TRBJ2-7,TGTGCCAGCAGTTACACGGGACAGGGGGGATTTGAGCAGTACTTC,CASSYTGQGGFEQYF
few,TRBV11-3,TRBD1,TRBJ1-2,TGTGCCAGCAGCTTCGACAGGGGGCTTTACTATGGCTACACCTTC,CASSFDRGLYYGYTF
-,TRBV5-8,TRBD1,TRBJ2-6,TGTGCCAGCAGCAGGACAGGGGGACTTTTCTCTGGGGCCAACGTCCTGACTTTC,CASSRTGGLFSGANVLTF
-,TRBV11-2,TRBD2,TRBJ2-1,TGTGCCAGCAGCTTCATTCCACTAGCGGAACGGGATGAGCAGTTCTTC,CASSFIPLAERDEQFF
once,TRBV29-1,-,TRBJ1-1,TGCAGCGTTCTCGGTTCCGGGGGGAGACGCGAAGCTTTCTTT,CSVLGSGGRREAFF
-,TRBV6-5,-,TRBJ2-7,TGTGCCAGCAGTTACTCGGGAGGGGGCACCTACGAGCAGTACTTC,CASSYSGGGTYEQYF
-,TRBV5-6,TRBD2,TRBJ2-1,TGTGCCAGCAGCATCCGGGAGGGCCATGAGCAGTTCTTC,CASSIREGHEQFF
-,TRBV18,TRBD1,TRBJ2-7,TGTGCCAGCTCACCAAACCGGGACAGGGGGCTCGAGCAGTACTTC,CASSPNRDRGLEQYF
-,TRBV15,-,TRBJ2-7,TGTGCCACCAGCAGAGGAAATTGGGCTGACGAGCAGTACTTC,CATSRGNWADEQYF
-,TRBV29-1,TRBD1,TRBJ2-7,TGCAGCGCCGGGGACAGGGAGGAGGGCGAGCAGTACTTC,CSAGDREEGEQYF
-,TRBV11-2,-,TRBJ1-5,TGTGCCAGCAGCCCATCGGGGGGCAATCAGCCCCAGCATTTT,CASSPSGGNQPQHF
-,TRBV27,-,TRBJ2-1,TGTGCCAGCAGTTTGGGTGCAGGATACAATGAGCAGTTCTTC,CASSLGAGYNEQFF
-,TRBV6-2/TRBV6-3,TRBD1,TRBJ2-7,TGTGCCAGCAGTTATGACAGGGGGTGGTACGAGCAGTACTTC,CASSYDRGWYEQYF
-,TRBV5-5,-,TRBJ1-1,TGTGCCAGCAGCCTTGACAGGCCCTCGAACACTGAAGCTTTCTTT,CASSLDRPSNTEAFF
-,TRBV9,TRBD2,TRBJ2-5,TGTGCCAGCAGCGTAGGAACTAGCGGGGGCCAAGAGACCCAGTACTTC,CASSVGTSGGQETQYF
-,TRBV19,-,TRBJ2-7,TGTGCCAGTAGTCCACAGCAGGGGGGTATCTACGAGCAGTACTTC,CASSPQQGGIYEQYF
-,TRBV3-1/TRBV3-2,-,TRBJ1-1,TGTGCCAGCAGCCAAGATGCAGGGAGGAACACTGAAGCTTTCTTT,CASSQDAGRNTEAFF
-,TRBV18,TRBD1,TRBJ1-4,TGTGCCAGCTCACCGCGGACAGGGGAAGAGGAAAAACTGTTTTTT,CASSPRTGEEEKLFF
-,TRBV5-8,-,TRBJ2-7,TGTGCCAGCAGCCCGGGACTGTTCTACGAGCAGTACTTC,CASSPGLFYEQYF
-,TRBV5-8,-,TRBJ2-7,TGTGCCAGCAGCCACCTTGGGCGGGAAAGCTACGAGCAGTACTTC,CASSHLGRESYEQYF
-,TRBV24-1,-,TRBJ2-2,TGTGCCACCAGTGATTTTACCGGGGAGCTGTTTTTT,CATSDFTGELFF
once,TRBV2,-,TRBJ1-3,TGTGCCAGCCGGAAGCAGAACTCTGGAAACACCATATATTTT,CASRKQNSGNTIYF
once,TRBV14,TRBD2,TRBJ2-7,TGTGCCAGCAGCCAAGATCTTAGGTGGCTAGCGGGTCCCCACGAGCAGTACTTC,CASSQDLRWLAGPHEQYF
-,TRBV5-1,TRBD2,TRBJ2-1,TGCGCCAGCAGCCCCACCGGGACTAGCGTCTACAATGAGCAGTTCTTC,CASSPTGTSVYNEQFF
-,TRBV7-9,TRBD1,TRBJ1-1,TGTGCCAGCAGCCCGGACAGGGGACGCACTGAAGCTTTCTTT,CASSPDRGRTEAFF
once,TRBV19,-,TRBJ2-2,TGTGCCAGTAGTATGTTTGAGGCCGGGGAGCTGTTTTTT,CASSMFEAGELFF
-,TRBV4-1,TRBD2,TRBJ2-7,TGCGCCAGCAGCCAGGCTCTAGCGGGAGGGCCGCTTTCATTCTACGAGCAGTACTTC,CASSQALAGGPLSFYEQYF
-,TRBV5-5,TRBD2,TRBJ2-2,TGTGCCAGCAGCCCGCATAGCGGGAGGGCGACCGGGGAGCTGTTTTTT,CASSPHSGRATGELFF
once,TRBV29-1,-,TRBJ2-7,TGCAGCATGGTTGGGGACGCCTACGAGCAGTACTTC,CSMVGDAYEQYF